Listed below are T cell receptor beta chains from one sample, sequenced in a study of shared clonotypes between healthy human individuals. Method: immunoSEQ multiplex PCR; TCRdb's copy keeps in-frame clones and lacks some. The repertoire holds a few hundred thousand clones, with less than 85% as singletons. The source material was memory CD4+ T cells sorted from blood. These receptors all stem from a man aged 30 to 39 in good health. Both conserved end residues are part of each CDR3. The D gene is left open where the match is weak. Size is stated for part of the rows, as once, few or many counts, or as a class when the clone is expanded.

j_gene | v_gene | abundance | d_gene | CDR3aa
TRBJ2-1 | TRBV7-7 | NA | NA | CASSLTRDNEQFF
TRBJ2-4 | TRBV5-4 | NA | TRBD2 | CASSFGGGLAVIQYF
TRBJ2-3 | TRBV15 | NA | NA | CATSRAGGSTDTQYF
TRBJ2-7 | TRBV10-1 | NA | NA | CASSSGTAAIEQYF
TRBJ1-4 | TRBV5-8 | NA | NA | CASSLLGAGEKLFF
TRBJ2-3 | TRBV6-5 | NA | NA | CASSTPRGRDTQYF
TRBJ2-7 | TRBV7-6 | NA | TRBD2 | CASSPGGGYEQYF
TRBJ2-3 | TRBV20-1 | NA | NA | CSADTQYF
TRBJ2-7 | TRBV5-1 | NA | TRBD2 | CASTPSGIAGGYEQYF
TRBJ2-1 | TRBV4-3 | NA | TRBD1 | CASSRTTGTDNEQFF
TRBJ1-2 | TRBV2 | NA | NA | CASSVIPKGQFGGGYTF
TRBJ2-5 | TRBV2 | few | NA | CASTQGAPGTQYF
TRBJ2-1 | TRBV27 | NA | TRBD2 | CASSPTSGRTLNEQFF
TRBJ2-7 | TRBV14 | NA | NA | CASSLLERVSEQYF
TRBJ2-7 | TRBV28 | many | TRBD2 | CASSPARREHEQYF
TRBJ2-3 | TRBV5-1 | NA | NA | CASSLTVPEWVYTQYF
TRBJ2-5 | TRBV5-5 | NA | NA | CASSLEGRGETQYF
TRBJ2-7 | TRBV7-9 | NA | TRBD1 | CASSLRRGTGGEEQYF
TRBJ2-1 | TRBV30 | NA | TRBD2 | CAWTPGTTLYNEQFF
TRBJ2-3 | TRBV5-1 | NA | TRBD1 | CASSSPGQGADTQYF